This T cell receptor (beta chain) came from a study of T cell repertoires in cytomegalovirus infection. TCRdb independently ran MiXCR on the reads; one entry per CDR3 protein. The data hold about 240,000 distinct CDR3 sequences, with approximately 13% observed a single time. Overall study results and limits: CMV-specific HLA-C-restricted TCR beta clonotypes dominated the ex vivo response.

The table lists this clonotype with many counts. What it recognizes is unknown. This receptor was taken from a human donor in good health (CMV status not recorded). Some clones in this sample may be carry-over from other donors' samples. The specimen sequenced was PBMCs.

The CDR3 is CASSLAGAREGYGYTF. The CDR3 DNA reads as TGTGCCAGCAGCTTAGCGGGGGCCCGGGAGGGATATGGCTACACCTTC. V usage is TRBV7-2 and J usage is TRBJ1-2; a weak D match, TRBD1 (6 bases). Trimming cost V 0 bases and J 5 bases, with 16 bases left between them. This CDR3 is built from 16 residues. Germline lookup yields CDR1 SGHTA and CDR2 FQGNSA.